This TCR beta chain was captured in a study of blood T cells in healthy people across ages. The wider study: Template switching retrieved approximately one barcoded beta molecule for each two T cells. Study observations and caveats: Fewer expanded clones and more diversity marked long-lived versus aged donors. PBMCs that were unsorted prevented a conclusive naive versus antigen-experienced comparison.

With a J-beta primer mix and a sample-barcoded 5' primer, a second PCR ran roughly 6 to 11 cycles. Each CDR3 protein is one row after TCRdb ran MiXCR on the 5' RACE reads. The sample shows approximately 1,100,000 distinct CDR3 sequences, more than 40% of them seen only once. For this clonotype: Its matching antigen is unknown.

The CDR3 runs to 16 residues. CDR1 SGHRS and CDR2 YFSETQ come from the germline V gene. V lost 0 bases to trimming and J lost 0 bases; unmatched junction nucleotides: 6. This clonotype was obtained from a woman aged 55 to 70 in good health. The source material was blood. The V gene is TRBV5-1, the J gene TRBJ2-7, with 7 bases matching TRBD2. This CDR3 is CASSLATGLPSYEQYF. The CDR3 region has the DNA TGCGCCAGCAGCTTGGCAACGGGACTACCCTCCTACGAGCAGTACTTC.